These 27 T cell receptor beta chains share one sample of origin, sequenced in a study of CD8+ T cells in alopecia areata. The treatment is: oral pan-JAK inhibitor, 5-10 mg twice daily. RNA, once extracted, was reverse transcribed into cDNA for use as the sequencing template. Some clones are missing from TCRdb's copy, which holds only in-frame ones; the method was immunoSEQ multiplex PCR. The table lists about 160,000 clones, less than 70% of them singletons. Sequencing was performed on CD4+ T cells sorted from blood, taken at week 24, from a patient treated with tofacitinib. Receptor source: a human donor with alopecia areata.

The chain has TRBV11-2 and TRBJ2-3, with a possible D match to TRBD2 (6 bases). The V and J ends lost 4 bases and 1 base respectively, with 9 bases between them. The V gene's germline CDR1 is SGHAT and CDR2 FQNNGV. The CDR3 sequence is 14 residues long. The CDR3, as DNA: TGTGCCAGCAGCTCCGAGCGGGGCACAGATACGCAGTATTTT. This codes for CASSSERGTDTQYF. The full variable domain, its missing parts supplied by reference TRBV11-2 and TRBJ2-3, is EAGVAQSPRYKIIEKRQSVAFWCNPISGHATLYWYQQILGQGPKLLIQFQNNGVVDDSQLPKDRFSAERLKGVDSTLKIQPAKLEDSAVYLCASSSERGTDTQYFGPGTRLTVL.

V is TRBV29-1 and J is TRBJ1-1; D is ambiguous. V was trimmed by 6 bases and J by 0 bases, leaving 11 bases between them. This CDR3 is built from 13 residues. Germline V gives CDR1 SQVTM, CDR2 ANQGSEA. In nucleotides, the CDR3 is TGCAGCGTACAGAGGCCCCTGAACACTGAAGCTTTCTTT. It specifies CSVQRPLNTEAFF.

The V and J genes are TRBV6-5 and TRBJ2-7, with D tentatively TRBD1 (6 bases). The CDR3 length is 13 residues. Per the germline V gene, CDR1 is MNHEY and CDR2 is SVGAGI. V was pared by 4 bases and J by 5 bases, with 12 bases between. The CDR3 DNA reads as TGTGCCAGCAGTTCCTGGGGACAAAACGAGCAGTACTTC. Translating gives CASSSWGQNEQYF.

This chain uses TRBV7-9 with TRBJ2-5; tentatively, D is TRBD1 (6 bases). V lost 5 bases and J lost 2, with 12 bases in between. This CDR3 is 14 amino acids long. Germline V CDR1 and CDR2: SEHNR, FQNEAQ (reference sequence). The CDR3 region is CASSPQQGQETQYF. The CDR3 nucleotides are TGTGCCAGCAGCCCCCAGCAGGGGCAAGAGACCCAGTACTTC.

The V gene is TRBV28, the J gene TRBJ1-2; D is perhaps TRBD1 (5 bases). V lost 5 bases, J lost 4 bases, and 14 bases lay in between. This CDR3 contains 14 residues. Per germline, CDR1 MDHEN and CDR2 SYDVKM. The CDR3 region is CASSGDSGIYGYTF. DNA for the CDR3: TGTGCCAGCAGTGGGGACTCCGGAATCTATGGCTACACCTTC.

The V and J genes are TRBV30 and TRBJ2-3, with 9 bases that match TRBD1. The V and J ends lost 5 bases and 4 bases, in that order; junction bases with no gene match: 7. Germline V gene data show CDR1 as GTSNPN and CDR2 as SVGIG (reference sequence). The CDR3 is made up of 14 amino acids. The CDR3 region has the DNA TGTGCCTGGGACGCCGGGACAGGGTCAGATACGCAGTATTTT. Translating gives CAWDAGTGSDTQYF.

J is TRBJ1-5 and V is TRBV6-1; unclear D gene. This CDR3 is built from 14 residues. Germline V gene data show CDR1 as MNHNS and CDR2 as SASEGT. The ends were cut back, 3 bases at V and 7 bases at J, with 13 bases in the middle. The CDR3 protein is CASSDGPVGQPQHF. CDR3 in DNA: TGTGCCAGCAGTGATGGGCCGGTTGGCCAGCCCCAGCATTTT.

The genes are TRBV30 and TRBJ1-3, with D unclear. V gave up 0 bases and J gave up 2 bases, with 5 bases separating them. Germline V gives CDR1 GTSNPN, CDR2 SVGIG (reference sequence). This CDR3 has 13 residues. CDR3 amino acids: CAWSVLTGNTIYF. CDR3 coding DNA: TGTGCCTGGAGTGTACTAACTGGAAACACCATATATTTT. Full variable domain (missing parts from reference TRBV30 and TRBJ1-3): SQTIHQWPATLVQPVGSPLSLECTVEGTSNPNLYWYRQAAGRGLQLLFYSVGIGQISSEVPQNLSASRPQDRQFILSSKKLLLSDSGFYLCAWSVLTGNTIYFGEGSWLTVV.

This chain connects TRBV25-1 to TRBJ2-7; D ambiguous. V was pared by 6 bases and J by 1 base, with 7 bases between. Germline V CDR1 and CDR2: MGHDK, SYGVNS. The CDR3 has 12 residues. The CDR3 spells CASRGSSYEQYF. The CDR3, as DNA: TGTGCCAGCAGGGGCAGTTCCTACGAGCAGTACTTC.

The CDR3 loop is CASSMTSGGFNEQFF. CDR3 nucleotide sequence: TGTGCCAGTAGTATGACTAGCGGGGGTTTCAATGAGCAGTTCTTC. The genes are TRBV19 and TRBJ2-1; 12 nucleotides align to TRBD2. The CDR3 has 15 amino acids. Germline CDR1 is LNHDA and CDR2 is SQIVND (reference sequence). V gave up 3 bases and J gave up 6 bases; unmatched junction bases: 3. The full variable domain, its missing parts supplied by reference TRBV19 and TRBJ2-1, is DGGITQSPKYLFRKEGQNVTLSCEQNLNHDAMYWYRQDPGQGLRLIYYSQIVNDFQKGDIAEGYSVSREKKESFPLTVTSAQKNPTAFYLCASSMTSGGFNEQFFGPGTRLTVL.

There are a few counts of this clone. The V call is TRBV29-1, the J call TRBJ1-3; D call uncertain. The CDR3 has 11 amino acids. The V gene lost 4 bases and the J gene lost 4 bases, with 5 bases spanning the gap. Germline CDR1 is SQVTM and CDR2 is ANQGSEA. The CDR3 coding sequence is TGCAGCGTTGGTTCGGGAAACACCATATATTTT. Amino acids: CSVGSGNTIYF.

The rearrangement uses TRBV29-1 and TRBJ1-2; D perhaps matches TRBD1 (6 bases). Germline lookup yields CDR1 SQVTM and CDR2 ANQGSEA. This CDR3 has 19 residues. The V end lost 1 base, the J end lost 3 bases, and 27 bases lay between the germline ends. CDR3 residues: CSVEGATGRVLQLDYGYTF. CDR3 DNA: TGCAGCGTTGAAGGGGCGACAGGCAGAGTGCTTCAGCTGGACTATGGCTACACCTTC.

This clone showed up just once. V and J are TRBV30 and TRBJ1-4, with D unclear. CDR3 length: 15 residues. With 1 base removed from V and 6 bases from J, the gap between germline ends came to 15 bases. CDR1 and CDR2 (germline): GTSNPN, SVGIG (reference sequence). In DNA, the CDR3 is TGTGCCTGGAGTGACACGCGCGCAGTACATGAAAAACTGTTTTTT. Translation gives CAWSDTRAVHEKLFF. Drawing the rest from reference TRBV30 and TRBJ1-4, the complete variable domain is SQTIHQWPATLVQPVGSPLSLECTVEGTSNPNLYWYRQAAGRGLQLLFYSVGIGQISSEVPQNLSASRPQDRQFILSSKKLLLSDSGFYLCAWSDTRAVHEKLFFGSGTQLSVL.

The chain joins TRBV4-2 to TRBJ2-2; the D is unclear. Trimming removed 1 base at V and 2 bases at J, with 11 bases between. This CDR3 comprises 16 residues. Germline CDR1 is LGHNA and CDR2 is YNFKEQ. In nucleotides, the CDR3 is TGTGCCAGCAGCCAAGGTTTAGGCAGTAACACCGGGGAGCTGTTTTTT. It translates to CASSQGLGSNTGELFF.

This clone was seen a handful of times. The CDR3 DNA is TGTGCCAGCAGAATGGACAGTACATTTGAAGCTTTCTTT. Amino acids: CASRMDSTFEAFF. This rearrangement joins TRBV6-5 to TRBJ1-1, with D maybe TRBD1 (6 bases). The length of the CDR3 is 13 residues. The germline V gene has CDR1 MNHEY and CDR2 SVGAGI. Trimming pared 6 bases from V and 7 bases from J, leaving 15 bases between.

In this sample, this clone turned up a few times. This sequence joins TRBV29-1 and TRBJ1-3; no firm D call. The length of the CDR3 is 12 residues. Trimming took off 6 bases at V and 4 bases at J, with 10 bases between the two ends. CDR1 is SQVTM, CDR2 ANQGSEA, per germline. CDR3 region: CSVLTIGNTIYF. The CDR3 region has the DNA TGCAGCGTCCTCACCATAGGAAACACCATATATTTT.

The V call is TRBV5-1, the J call TRBJ1-2; no definite D call. V was trimmed by 1 base and J by 0 bases, leaving 4 bases between them. The germline CDR1 and CDR2 sequences are SGHRS and YFSETQ. The CDR3 covers 13 residues. The CDR3 sequence is CASSLNTNYGYTF. For the CDR3, the DNA is TGCGCCAGCAGCTTGAATACTAACTATGGCTACACCTTC.

CDR3 nucleotides: TGTGCCAGCAGCGTAGGGGGAGGGTCTGGAAACACCATATATTTT. Translated, it gives CASSVGGGSGNTIYF. The rearrangement links TRBV9 to TRBJ1-3; no reliable D call. Trimming stripped 0 bases from V and 1 base from J, with 8 bases between. Germline loops: CDR1 SGDLS, CDR2 YYNGEE. CDR3 length equals 15 residues.

The chain employs TRBV5-1 and TRBJ2-3, with TRBD2 matching over 11 bases. V lost 0 bases and J lost 2; bases outside the gene matches: 5. This CDR3 spans 17 amino acids. Looked up from germline, CDR1 is SGHRS and CDR2 is YFSETQ. The CDR3 DNA follows: TGCGCCAGCAGCTTGGCGTTAGCGGGGGGGCCCACAGATACGCAGTATTTT. Translated, it gives CASSLALAGGPTDTQYF.

This clone was counted between two and nine times. The chain is built from TRBV7-8 and TRBJ2-3; 9 nucleotides match TRBD1. The V segment lost 6 bases and the J segment 2 bases; nucleotides outside the gene matches: 6. This CDR3 spans 15 amino acids. Germline CDR1 and CDR2: SGHVS and FQNEAQ. The CDR3 is CASSLGTGSTDTQYF. CDR3 bases: TGTGCCAGCAGTCTCGGGACAGGGTCCACAGATACGCAGTATTTT.

The gene calls are TRBV4-2 and TRBJ1-1; D gene unclear. CDR3 length: 16 residues. Germline loops: CDR1 LGHNA, CDR2 YNFKEQ. V was clipped by 1 base and J by 5 bases, with 17 bases between them. The CDR3 region is CASSQVVRGLRTEAFF. The CDR3 DNA is TGTGCCAGCAGCCAAGTTGTAAGAGGACTTCGGACTGAAGCTTTCTTT.

This chain uses TRBV7-2 with TRBJ1-4, with 9 bases fitting TRBD1. Trimming removed 7 bases from V and 6 bases from J; junction bases left unmatched: 3. Per the germline V gene, CDR1 is SGHTA and CDR2 is FQGNSA. This CDR3 region has 13 residues. CDR3 loop: CASTGTGHEKLFF. In DNA, the CDR3 is TGTGCCAGCACCGGGACAGGGCATGAAAAACTGTTTTTT.

The J gene is TRBJ2-7, the V gene TRBV5-1, with D maybe TRBD1 (5 bases). The germline CDR1 and CDR2 sequences are SGHRS and YFSETQ. There are 15 residues in the CDR3. V gave up 7 bases and J gave up 2 bases, with 19 bases separating them. The CDR3 region is CASATKGDAAYEQYF. The CDR3 region has the DNA TGCGCCAGCGCTACCAAAGGGGATGCGGCCTACGAGCAGTACTTC.

The V gene is TRBV6-1, the J gene TRBJ1-6, with D hard to call. Germline V gene sequence: CDR1 MNHNS, CDR2 SASEGT. The CDR3 length is 15 residues. Trimming pared 0 bases from V and 7 bases from J, leaving 10 bases between. The CDR3 DNA sequence: TGTGCCAGCAGTGAAGCGCCCCCGCCCAATTCACCCCTCCACTTT. Its translation: CASSEAPPPNSPLHF.

This clone was counted a few times. V is TRBV29-1 and J is TRBJ2-5, with D possibly matching TRBD1 (5 bases). The germline gives CDR1 SQVTM, CDR2 ANQGSEA. The V and J ends lost 0 bases and 5 bases respectively, with 16 bases between them. The CDR3 has 15 residues. CDR3 sequence reads: CSVEDQRREAETQYF. In DNA form, the CDR3 reads TGCAGCGTTGAAGATCAACGCAGGGAAGCGGAGACCCAGTACTTC.

V is TRBV13 and J is TRBJ2-3; maybe TRBD1 (5 bases). This CDR3 contains 13 residues. Germline CDR1 reads PRHDT; CDR2 reads FYEKMQ (reference sequence). Trimming removed 5 bases at V and 12 bases at J, with 18 bases between. CDR3 in amino acids: CASSQEGATPQYF. CDR3 DNA sequence: TGTGCCAGCAGCCAAGAAGGGGCCACCCCTCAGTATTTT.

The chain couples TRBV30 to TRBJ1-2; tentatively, D is TRBD1 (5 bases). Looked up from germline, CDR1 is GTSNPN and CDR2 is SVGIG (reference sequence). The CDR3 extends over 12 amino acids. Trimming took off 1 base at V and 4 bases at J, with 7 bases between the two ends. This chain's CDR3 is CAWSGGPYGYTF. CDR3 DNA: TGTGCCTGGAGTGGGGGACCCTATGGCTACACCTTC.